These 7 T cell receptor beta chains were sequenced from one sample in a study of blood T cell repertoires in COVID-19. Profiling relied on immunoSEQ multiplex PCR, and the TCRdb table lists in-frame clones only, not all of them. The table lists more than 250,000 clones, approximately 83% of them singletons, with 2.1% in the top ten. The sequenced sample consisted of peripheral blood. The source is a woman under 40 who had recovered from COVID-19.

CDR3 sequence reads: CAIGLAGDQEQFF. In DNA, the CDR3 is TGTGCCATCGGACTAGCGGGGGATCAAGAGCAGTTCTTC. The rearrangement uses TRBV6-5 and TRBJ2-1, with 13 bases matching TRBD2. J gave up 10 bases and V 10 bases, and 7 bases lay outside the gene matches. CDR1 and CDR2 (germline): MNHEY, SVGAGI. CDR3 length: 13 residues.

The chain carries TRBV4-1 and TRBJ1-1, with 8 positions matching TRBD1. Germline trimming cut 6 bases from V and 8 bases from J; bases unmatched to any gene: 8. Per the germline V gene, CDR1 is MGHRA and CDR2 is YSYEKL. The CDR3 contains 13 residues. The CDR3 DNA sequence: TGCGCCAGCAGTCTTTCAGGGGGCGGCGAAGCTTTCTTT. Encoded protein: CASSLSGGGEAFF.

V gene TRBV2 combines with J gene TRBJ1-1; 7 bases are a match to TRBD1. V lost 7 bases, J lost 5 bases, and 13 bases stayed unmatched. Looked up from germline, CDR1 is SNHLY and CDR2 is FYNNEI. The CDR3 has 15 residues. The CDR3 nucleotides read TGTGCCAGCAACTCACGGGACAGTCCGAGAACTGAAGCTTTCTTT. Its protein product is CASNSRDSPRTEAFF.

The J gene is TRBJ2-2, the V gene TRBV12-3 or TRBV12-4; D gene uncertain. Trimming removed 7 bases at V and 7 bases at J, with 13 bases between. The CDR3 totals 13 residues. The CDR3 here is CASTWILVGELFF. The CDR3 bases are TGTGCCAGCACCTGGATTCTAGTCGGGGAGCTGTTTTTT.

The gene calls are TRBV7-9 and TRBJ2-2; 13 bases agree with TRBD2. Germline V gives CDR1 SEHNR, CDR2 FQNEAQ (reference sequence). Trimming removed 5 bases from V and 0 bases from J; junction bases left unmatched: 6. CDR3 length: 18 residues. CDR3 residues: CASSARTSGSSNTGELFF. The CDR3 coding sequence is TGTGCCAGCAGCGCCAGGACTAGCGGGAGCTCGAACACCGGGGAGCTGTTTTTT.

The chain has TRBV19 and TRBJ2-1; D not certain. The germline V gene encodes CDR1 LNHDA and CDR2 SQIVND (reference sequence). This CDR3 comprises 15 residues. The germline V and J ends were trimmed by 8 bases and 8 bases, with 22 bases remaining between them. The CDR3 DNA reads as TGTGCCAGTGTAGAGGATCATGACGGAAGCGATGAGCAGTTCTTC. The encoded protein is CASVEDHDGSDEQFF.

The V call is TRBV2, the J call TRBJ1-1; TRBD1 is a possible D gene (6 bases). V lost 4 bases, J lost 1 base, and 19 bases lay in between. The length of the CDR3 is 17 residues. CDR1 and CDR2 (germline): SNHLY, FYNNEI. CDR3 nucleotide sequence: TGTGCCAGCAGTGTTTCTTCCTTACAGGGTGAGAACACTGAAGCTTTCTTT. Encoded protein: CASSVSSLQGENTEAFF.